The 24 T cell receptor beta chains presented below share a single source sample, sequenced in a study of early T cells in non-severe SARS-CoV-2 infection. TCRdb reprocessed the 5' RACE reads via MiXCR and lists one record per CDR3 protein. The sample yields roughly 40,000 distinct CDR3 sequences, about 5.9% seen once. This material consisted of whole blood, taken at baseline. The source is an adult who was a healthcare worker with PCR-confirmed SARS-CoV-2 infection or an uninfected control (not recorded which).

This clonotype was counted only a few times. This chain joins TRBV14 and TRBJ1-1; D possibly corresponds to TRBD1 (6 bases). V lost 6 bases and J lost 0, with 8 bases in between. This CDR3 has 13 amino acids. Germline V gives CDR1 SGHDN, CDR2 FVKESK. CDR3 nucleotide sequence: TGTGCCAGCAGTCGACAGGTGAACACTGAAGCTTTCTTT. Amino acid sequence: CASSRQVNTEAFF.

This clonotype was detected ten times or more. This rearrangement joins TRBV7-2 to TRBJ1-2; tentatively, D is TRBD1 (5 bases). Germline CDR1 SGHTA, CDR2 FQGNSA. This CDR3 has 12 amino acids. Trimming took 5 bases from V and 5 from J, leaving 9 bases between them. The CDR3 region is CASSTDIYGYTF. CDR3 sequence (DNA): TGTGCCAGCAGCACGGACATTTATGGCTACACCTTC.

This clonotype was counted many times. The V gene is TRBV7-3, the J gene TRBJ2-5, with TRBD1 identical over 7 bases. The trim removed 2 bases at V and 0 bases at J, leaving 3 bases unmatched. Germline V gene data show CDR1 as SGHTA and CDR2 as FQGTGA. This CDR3 contains 15 residues. This CDR3 reads CASSLLGQDQETQYF. The CDR3 DNA follows: TGTGCCAGCAGCTTACTTGGACAGGACCAAGAGACCCAGTACTTC. Drawing the rest from reference TRBV7-3 and TRBJ2-5, the complete variable domain is GAGVSQTPSNKVTEKGKYVELRCDPISGHTALYWYRQSLGQGPEFLIYFQGTGAADDSGLPNDRFFAVRPEGSVSTLKIQRTERGDSAVYLCASSLLGQDQETQYFGPGTRLLVL.

Details on this clonotype: Being one base from a much bigger clone, this may be a read error. The chain employs TRBV10-3 and TRBJ1-4, with D perhaps TRBD1 (6 bases). Germline V gene data show CDR1 as ENHRY and CDR2 as SYGVKD. V dropped 4 bases and J dropped 10 bases, with 19 bases sitting between them. This CDR3 has 15 residues. The chain's CDR3 is CAISGGTFKEGKLFF. The CDR3 nucleotides read TGTGCCATCAGTGGCGGGACATTTAAAGAGGGAAAACTGTTTTTT.

This clonotype has just a few counts. The germline gene is not matched at one end of the junction; a read error may be the cause. CDR3 DNA: TGTGCCTGGAGAGACCGGGACACATCTGGATACACCATATATTTT. Encoded protein: CAWRDRDTSGYTIYF. The chain carries TRBV30 and TRBJ1-3; a possible D gene is TRBD1 (6 bases). The CDR3 is 15 residues long. Germline V gene data show CDR1 as GTSNPN and CDR2 as SVGIG (reference sequence).

In this sample, this clonotype turned up many times. This rearrangement joins TRBV5-1 to TRBJ2-3, with 14 bases that match TRBD2. Germline V gene data show CDR1 as SGHRS and CDR2 as YFSETQ. The V gene end was trimmed by 4 bases and the J gene end by 2 bases; junction bases not matched to a gene: 6. The CDR3 spans 17 residues. The CDR3 loop is CASSPGLAGAYTDTQYF. CDR3 nucleotides: TGCGCCAGCAGCCCGGGACTAGCGGGGGCCTACACAGATACGCAGTATTTT.

A few counts support this clonotype. V usage is TRBV7-2 and J usage is TRBJ2-2; TRBD1 might be the D (6 bases). CDR1 is SGHTA and CDR2 is FQGNSA in the germline V gene. V was clipped by 3 bases and J by 2 bases, with 10 bases between them. CDR3 length: 15 residues. DNA for the CDR3: TGTGCCAGCAGCTTGGTCAGGGGAAACACCGGGGAGCTGTTTTTT. It specifies CASSLVRGNTGELFF. The whole variable domain, filled in from reference TRBV7-2 and TRBJ2-2, reads GAGVSQSPSNKVTEKGKDVELRCDPISGHTALYWYRQSLGQGLEFLIYFQGNSAPDKSGLPSDRFSAERTGGSVSTLTIQRTQQEDSAVYLCASSLVRGNTGELFFGEGSRLTVL.

In regard to this clonotype: A single base separates this from a much larger clone, so it may be a read error. DNA for the CDR3: TGTGTCAGCAGCCCAGTAGCAGGGCGGTTTTCACCCCTCCACTTT. This translates into CVSSPVAGRFSPLHF. The chain couples TRBV7-9 to TRBJ1-6, with D possibly matching TRBD1 (5 bases). The CDR3 length is 15 residues. Germline-derived CDR1 and CDR2 are SEHNR and FQNEAQ (reference sequence).

Many counts were recorded for this clonotype. CDR3 in amino acids: CASSLERQGDGYTF. The DNA for the CDR3 is TGTGCCAGCAGCTTGGAACGGCAGGGGGATGGCTACACCTTC. This sequence joins TRBV11-2 and TRBJ1-2; 7 bases are a match to TRBD1. The CDR3 has 14 amino acids. CDR1 is SGHAT, CDR2 FQNNGV, per germline. J gave up 6 bases and V 3 bases, and 7 bases lay outside the gene matches.

At least ten counts were recorded for this clonotype. The V call is TRBV7-2, the J call TRBJ2-7; 8 nucleotides match TRBD2. The CDR3 extends over 15 amino acids. With 4 bases clipped from V and 1 base from J, the junction kept 6 bases outside the gene matches. Germline values: CDR1 SGHTA, CDR2 FQGNSA. The CDR3 coding sequence is TGTGCCAGCAGCTCACAACGGGGGGGATCCTACGAGCAGTACTTC. It yields the protein CASSSQRGGSYEQYF.

This clonotype was seen ten or more times. The genes are TRBV12-3 or TRBV12-4 and TRBJ2-7; D is undetermined. Trimming cost V 3 bases and J 2 bases, with 14 bases left between them. The CDR3 totals 15 residues. The CDR3 coding sequence is TGTGCCAGCAGTTTTAGACTCAAAGGAGCCTACGAGCAGTACTTC. Translation: CASSFRLKGAYEQYF.

Ten or more counts support this clonotype. The V call is TRBV29-1, the J call TRBJ2-2; D gene ambiguous. V was trimmed by 7 bases and J by 0 bases, leaving 12 bases between them. Germline V lookup: CDR1 SQVTM, CDR2 ANQGSEA. The CDR3 extends over 14 amino acids. CDR3 in DNA: TGCAGCGCCGCCCCCCACGCGAACACCGGGGAGCTGTTTTTT. Its protein product is CSAAPHANTGELFF.

In its sample, this clonotype was seen a few times. The rearrangement uses TRBV5-4 and TRBJ1-6, with D maybe TRBD1 (6 bases). The V gene's germline CDR1 is SGHNT and CDR2 YYREEE (reference sequence). The CDR3 runs 14 residues. V dropped 5 bases and J dropped 9 bases, with 15 bases sitting between them. The DNA of the CDR3 is TGTGCCAGCAGTTTGAAGGGGGAGGGTTCACCCCTCCACTTT. Translated: CASSLKGEGSPLHF.

This clonotype was observed at least ten times. This chain connects TRBV28 to TRBJ1-3; 7 bases line up with TRBD1. The germline gives CDR1 MDHEN, CDR2 SYDVKM. V dropped 5 bases and J dropped 6; count of bases not matched to a gene: 13. The CDR3 extends over 16 amino acids. CDR3 DNA: TGTGCCAGCAGTCCTCCAGGGGGTTGGCTTGAAAACACCATATATTTT. Its protein product is CASSPPGGWLENTIYF.

There are many counts of this clonotype. This chain connects TRBV7-9 to TRBJ2-5; D remains ambiguous. CDR3 length: 13 amino acids. Germline values: CDR1 SEHNR, CDR2 FQNEAQ (reference sequence). Trimming cost V 6 bases and J 2 bases, with 10 bases left between them. The CDR3, as DNA: TGTGCCAGCAGACTCACCGCACAAGAGACCCAGTACTTC. It specifies CASRLTAQETQYF.

The rearrangement links TRBV3-1 to TRBJ2-7; 13 bases fit TRBD2. Looked up from germline, CDR1 is LGHDT and CDR2 is YNNKEL (reference sequence). V dropped 3 bases and J dropped 0; count of bases not matched to a gene: 5. The CDR3 runs 17 residues. The CDR3 bases are TGTGCCAGCAGCCACGGACTAGCGGGGGCCACCTCCTACGAGCAGTACTTC. Protein product: CASSHGLAGATSYEQYF.

The V gene is TRBV28, the J gene TRBJ2-7; D is uncertain. V lost 7 bases to trimming and J lost 7 bases, with 14 bases between them. CDR1 is MDHEN and CDR2 is SYDVKM in the germline V gene. CDR3 size: 12 residues. The CDR3 here is CASTRRIGEQYF. The CDR3 DNA is TGTGCCAGCACCCGTAGGATAGGGGAGCAGTACTTC.

A few counts support this clonotype. This chain joins TRBV28 and TRBJ2-7; 10 nucleotides match TRBD1. Per the germline V gene, CDR1 is MDHEN and CDR2 is SYDVKM. J lost 5 bases, V lost 1 base, and 8 bases had no gene match. The CDR3 contains 16 residues. DNA of the CDR3: TGTGCCAGCAGTTTATTTGGGGGACAGGGGCTCCACGAGCAGTACTTC. It encodes CASSLFGGQGLHEQYF.

This clonotype has more than one count but fewer than ten. V usage is TRBV6-2 or TRBV6-3 and J usage is TRBJ2-1; 7 bases line up with TRBD2. V lost 3 bases, J lost 0 bases, and 2 bases stayed unmatched. This CDR3 is built from 15 residues. Germline V gene lookup returns CDR1 MNHEY and CDR2 SVGEGT. CDR3 sequence reads: CASSYWTSSYNEQFF. CDR3 in DNA: TGTGCCAGCAGTTATTGGACTAGCTCCTACAATGAGCAGTTCTTC.

This clonotype was counted ten times or more. The chain has TRBV6-5 and TRBJ2-3, with D tentatively TRBD2 (7 bases). In germline, CDR1 is MNHEY, CDR2 SVGAGI. This CDR3 region has 15 residues. Trimming cost V 2 bases and J 5 bases, with 14 bases left between them. The CDR3 DNA reads as TGTGCCAGCAGTTACGAGGGGGGGACGAAAGATACGCAGTATTTT. Translating gives CASSYEGGTKDTQYF.

CDR3 sequence reads: CASSLTSGGPARYF. The CDR3 DNA is TGTGCCAGCAGCTTGACTAGCGGGGGACCCGCGCGCTACTTC. The rearrangement links TRBV5-5 to TRBJ2-5; 11 bases are shared with TRBD2. The CDR3 runs to 14 residues. The V and J ends lost 1 base and 14 bases, in that order; junction bases with no gene match: 10. The germline V gene encodes CDR1 SGHKS and CDR2 YYEKEE (reference sequence). Combining the CDR3 with reference TRBV5-5 and TRBJ2-5 gives the whole variable domain DAGVTQSPTHLIKTRGQQVTLRCSPISGHKSVSWYQQVLGQGPQFIFQYYEKEERGRGNFPDRFSARQFPNYSSELNVNALLLGDSALYLCASSLTSGGPARYFGPGTRLLVL.

V gene TRBV7-2 combines with J gene TRBJ2-1; 9 bases are a match to TRBD2. Germline V gives CDR1 SGHTA, CDR2 FQGNSA. V shed 5 bases and J 5 bases; nucleotides not matched to a gene: 4. The CDR3 sequence is 14 residues long. In nucleotides, the CDR3 is TGTGCCAGCAGCGCCCGACTAGCGGACAATGAGCAGTTCTTC. Its translation: CASSARLADNEQFF.

This clonotype came up a few times. DNA of the CDR3: TGTGCCATCAGACAGGGACAAGCAATTAGGGAGCAGTACTTC. Amino acids: CAIRQGQAIREQYF. The J gene is TRBJ2-7, the V gene TRBV10-3, with TRBD1 as a possible D gene (6 bases). Trimming cost V 6 bases and J 7 bases, with 19 bases left between them. The CDR3 is 14 residues long. Germline assignment: CDR1 ENHRY and CDR2 SYGVKD.

This clonotype was counted a few times. The V call is TRBV7-6, the J call TRBJ2-7; D gene unclear. Germline V CDR1 and CDR2: SGHVS, FNYEAQ. Trimming pared 5 bases from V and 0 bases from J, leaving 8 bases between. This CDR3 is 13 amino acids long. For the CDR3, the DNA is TGTGCCAGCAGCCCAATGAGCTCCTACGAGCAGTACTTC. Its protein product is CASSPMSSYEQYF.